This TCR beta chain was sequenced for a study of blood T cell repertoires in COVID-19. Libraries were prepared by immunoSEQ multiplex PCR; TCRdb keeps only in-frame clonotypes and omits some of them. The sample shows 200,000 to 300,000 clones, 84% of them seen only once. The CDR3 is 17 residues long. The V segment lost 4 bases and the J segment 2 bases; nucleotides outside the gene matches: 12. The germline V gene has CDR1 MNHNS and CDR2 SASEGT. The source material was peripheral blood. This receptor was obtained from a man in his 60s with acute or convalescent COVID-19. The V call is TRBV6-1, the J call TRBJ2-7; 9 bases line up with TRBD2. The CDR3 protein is CASSAILLAGLTYEQYF. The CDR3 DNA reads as TGTGCCAGCAGTGCCATTTTACTAGCGGGTCTAACCTACGAGCAGTACTTC.